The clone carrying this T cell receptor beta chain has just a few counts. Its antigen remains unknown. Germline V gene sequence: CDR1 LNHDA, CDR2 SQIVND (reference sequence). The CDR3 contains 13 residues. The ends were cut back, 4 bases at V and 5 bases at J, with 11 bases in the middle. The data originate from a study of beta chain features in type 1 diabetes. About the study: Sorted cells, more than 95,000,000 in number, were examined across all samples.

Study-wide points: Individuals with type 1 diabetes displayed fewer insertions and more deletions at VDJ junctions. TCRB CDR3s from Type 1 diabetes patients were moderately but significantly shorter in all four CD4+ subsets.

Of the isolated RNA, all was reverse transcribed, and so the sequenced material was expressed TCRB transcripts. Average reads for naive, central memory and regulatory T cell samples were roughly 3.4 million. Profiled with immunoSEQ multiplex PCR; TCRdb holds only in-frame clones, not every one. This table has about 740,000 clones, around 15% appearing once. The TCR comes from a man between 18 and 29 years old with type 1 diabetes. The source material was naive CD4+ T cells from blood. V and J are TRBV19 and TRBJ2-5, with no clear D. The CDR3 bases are TGTGCCAGTAGTAAACTCCTGTCGGAGACCCAGTACTTC. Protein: CASSKLLSETQYF.